This TCR beta chain was found in a study of shared clonotypes between healthy human individuals. Sorted-subset replicate PCR reactions were performed with around 210 ng DNA, corresponding to roughly 31,000 T cell genomes. Repertoires were generated with immunoSEQ multiplex PCR, while TCRdb's copy carries only in-frame clones and drops some. The sample has roughly 640,000 clones, over 65% seen once. The V gene lost 7 bases and the J gene lost 4 bases, with 12 bases spanning the gap. Germline V gives CDR1 SGHRS, CDR2 YFSETQ. The CDR3 has 13 residues. This clone has more than one count but fewer than ten. Its antigen is currently unknown. The study's findings and limits: Sharing across four donors was highest in naive CD4 (around 5%) and lowest in memory CD8 (about 0.4%).

This clonotype originated in a woman under 40 in good health. J is TRBJ1-3 and V is TRBV5-1; D remains ambiguous. The sample comprised memory CD4+ T cells sorted from blood. Subset given: CD45RA-negative fraction. The CDR3 loop is CASRSLVGNTIYF. In DNA form, the CDR3 reads TGCGCCAGCCGCTCACTTGTGGGAAACACCATATATTTT.